This T cell receptor beta chain was captured in a study of blood T cell repertoires in COVID-19 (dated by TCRdb to the early 2020s). Turning to the overall study: Samples covering the acute and convalescent phases of COVID-19 were provided by collaborators in the United States, Italy and Spain. Where available, HLA class I and class II types were taken from metadata supplied by the sample provider and were not determined by assay-based typing. Sample metadata almost always included a de-identified subject ID, COVID-19 status, age in years and sex. Subjects who had been exposed to COVID-19, were actively infected with it, or had recovered from it provided the deeply sampled blood TCRbeta repertoires that made up the dataset. The repertoires were released in a freely available public database intended as a resource for research on the immune response to SARS-CoV-2. The material from the prospective study consisted of cDNA or gDNA derived from T cells, B-cell-depleted T cells, or PBMCs. The samples were drawn from the first 160 participants of the ongoing ImmuneRACE study and from 950 to 1,500 subjects provided by 6 global collaborators. What the research found in general, with its limitations: The quantity of clinical and demographic metadata differed by source and by participant and was supplied without curation.

About this clone itself: There is no known antigen for this receptor. No per-base quality is available; no much larger clone lies one base away.

TCRbeta CDR3 regions were amplified from genomic DNA by means of the immunoSEQ Assay, a bias-controlled multiplex PCR. The authors' pipeline ran thus. Within the assay, amplification of reference gene primers was used to estimate how many nucleated cells each sample contained. Sequence reads were collapsed and filtered to measure the absolute abundance of every unique TCRbeta CDR3 rearrangement. Productive Simpson clonality was computed per sample as the square root of Simpson's diversity index over productive rearrangements. TCRdb took this table from immuneACCESS and kept in-frame rearrangements with V and J called. Such tables lack part of the clones; where checked against another copy, unresolved V genes explain under half of the gap, and the rest is unexplained. V, J and clone size derive from that table, while D and trimming were established from the DNA sequence. This sample gives approximately 70,000 clones in total; more than 65% of them show up just once. The top ten hold around 4.1% of the sample.

Collaborating institutions collected whole blood in K2EDTA tubes following their own protocols. For TCRbeta analysis, collaborators shipped samples as frozen whole blood, isolated PBMCs, or DNA extracted from either of those sample types. The sequence was collected from a woman aged 55 to 70 with acute or convalescent COVID-19. Specimen: peripheral blood.

This receptor has the CDR3 CASSRGPDRSNTEAFF. DNA sequence: TGTGCCAGCAGCCGAGGCCCCGACAGATCGAACACTGAAGCTTTCTTT. The chain links TRBV3-1 (or the pseudogene TRBV3-2) with TRBJ1-1; the best D guess is TRBD1, with 5 bases matching. V is reduced by 4 bases and J by 1 base, leaving a spacing of 16 bases between them. The CDR3 starts with the cysteine, ends with the phenylalanine, and has 16 residues. Only the CDR3 DNA is retained, 48 bases long and in frame from the first base. Per the germline V gene (reference sequence), LGHDT is the CDR1 and YNNKEL is the CDR2.